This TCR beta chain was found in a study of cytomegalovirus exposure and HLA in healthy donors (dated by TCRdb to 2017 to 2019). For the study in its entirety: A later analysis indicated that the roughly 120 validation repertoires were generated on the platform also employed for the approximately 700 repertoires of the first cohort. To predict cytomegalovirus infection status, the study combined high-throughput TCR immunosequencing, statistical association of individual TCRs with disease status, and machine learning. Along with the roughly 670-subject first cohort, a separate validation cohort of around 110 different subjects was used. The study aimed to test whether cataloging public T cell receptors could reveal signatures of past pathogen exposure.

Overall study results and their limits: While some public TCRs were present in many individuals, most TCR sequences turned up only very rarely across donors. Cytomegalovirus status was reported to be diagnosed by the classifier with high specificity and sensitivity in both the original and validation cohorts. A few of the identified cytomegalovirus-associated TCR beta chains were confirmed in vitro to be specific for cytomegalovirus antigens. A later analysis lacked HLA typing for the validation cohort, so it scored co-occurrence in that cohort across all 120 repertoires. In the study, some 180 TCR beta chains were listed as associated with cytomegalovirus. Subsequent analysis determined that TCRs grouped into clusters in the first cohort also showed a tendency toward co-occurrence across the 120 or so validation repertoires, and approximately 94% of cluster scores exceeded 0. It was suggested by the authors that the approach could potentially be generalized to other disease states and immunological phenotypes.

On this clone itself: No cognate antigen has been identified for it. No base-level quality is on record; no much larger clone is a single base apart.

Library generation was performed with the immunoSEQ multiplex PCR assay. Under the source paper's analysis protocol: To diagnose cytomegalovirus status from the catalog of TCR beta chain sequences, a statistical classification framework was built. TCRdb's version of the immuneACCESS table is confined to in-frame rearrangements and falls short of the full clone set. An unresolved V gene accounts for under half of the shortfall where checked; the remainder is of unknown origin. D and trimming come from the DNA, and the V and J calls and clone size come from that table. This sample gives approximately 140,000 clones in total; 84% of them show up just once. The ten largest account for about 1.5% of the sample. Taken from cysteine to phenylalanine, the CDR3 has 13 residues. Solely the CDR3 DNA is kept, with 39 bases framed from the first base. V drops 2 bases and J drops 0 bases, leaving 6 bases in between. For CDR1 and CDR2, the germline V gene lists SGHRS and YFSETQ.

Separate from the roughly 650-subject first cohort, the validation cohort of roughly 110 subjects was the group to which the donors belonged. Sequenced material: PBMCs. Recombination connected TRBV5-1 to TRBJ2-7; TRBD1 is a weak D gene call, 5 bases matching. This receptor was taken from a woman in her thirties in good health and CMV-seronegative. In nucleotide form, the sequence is TGCGCCAGCAGCTTCGACAGCTCCTACGAGCAGTACTTC. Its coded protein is CASSFDSSYEQYF.